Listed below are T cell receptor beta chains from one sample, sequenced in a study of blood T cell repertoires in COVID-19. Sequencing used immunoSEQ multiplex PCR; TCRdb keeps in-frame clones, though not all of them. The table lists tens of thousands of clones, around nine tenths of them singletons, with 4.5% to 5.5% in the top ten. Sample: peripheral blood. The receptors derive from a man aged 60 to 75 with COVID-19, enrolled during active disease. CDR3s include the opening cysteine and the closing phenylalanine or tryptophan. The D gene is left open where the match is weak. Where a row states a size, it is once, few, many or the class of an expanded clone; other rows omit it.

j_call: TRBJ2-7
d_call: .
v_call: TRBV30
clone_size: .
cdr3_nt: TGTGCCTGCGGAGCTGGGCTCTTCGACAGGTTCTCCTACGAGCAGTACTTC
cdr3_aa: CACGAGLFDRFSYEQYF

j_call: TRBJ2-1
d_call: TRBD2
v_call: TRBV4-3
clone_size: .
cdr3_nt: TGCGCCAGCAGCCGGCGACTAGCAGGGGAGCAGTTCTTC
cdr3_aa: CASSRRLAGEQFF

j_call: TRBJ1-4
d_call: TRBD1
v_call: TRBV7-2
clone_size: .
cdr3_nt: TGTGCCAGCAGCGGACAGGTCCGGGAAAAACTGTTTTTT
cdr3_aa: CASSGQVREKLFF

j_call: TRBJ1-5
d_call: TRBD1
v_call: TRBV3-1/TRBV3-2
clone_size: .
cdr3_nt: TGTGCCAGCAGCCAAGGACAGGGCCTAAATCAGCCCCAGCATTTT
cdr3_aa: CASSQGQGLNQPQHF

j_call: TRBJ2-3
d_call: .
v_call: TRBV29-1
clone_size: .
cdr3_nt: TGCAGCGTTGAACGAGCGGTGGGTACGCAGTATTTT
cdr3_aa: CSVERAVGTQYF

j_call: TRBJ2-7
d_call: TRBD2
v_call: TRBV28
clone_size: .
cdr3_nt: TGTGCCAGCAGCCCCCCCCCTAGCGGGAGATTCGCCTACGAGCAGTACTTC
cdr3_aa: CASSPPPSGRFAYEQYF

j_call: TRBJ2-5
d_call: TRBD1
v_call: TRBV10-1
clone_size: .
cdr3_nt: TGCGCCAGCAGTACCGGGACAGGGGGAAAAGAGACCCAGTACTTC
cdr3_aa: CASSTGTGGKETQYF

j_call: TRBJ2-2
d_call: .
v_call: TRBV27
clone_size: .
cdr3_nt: TGTGCCAGCAGTTTACGGGTGACCGGGGAGCTGTTTTTT
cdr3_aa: CASSLRVTGELFF

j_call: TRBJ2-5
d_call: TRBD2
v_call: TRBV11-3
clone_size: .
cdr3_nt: TGTGCCAGCAGCTTAGGGGACTACCTTTTCCAAGAGACCCAGTACTTC
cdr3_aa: CASSLGDYLFQETQYF

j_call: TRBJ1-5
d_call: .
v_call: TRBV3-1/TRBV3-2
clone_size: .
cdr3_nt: TGTGCCAGCAGCCAAGCTAACATCCACAGTCAGCCCCAGCATTTT
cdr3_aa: CASSQANIHSQPQHF

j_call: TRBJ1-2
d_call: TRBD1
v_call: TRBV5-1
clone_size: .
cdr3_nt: TGCGCCAGCAGCTTCAGGGGGGACTATGGCTACACCTTC
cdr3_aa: CASSFRGDYGYTF

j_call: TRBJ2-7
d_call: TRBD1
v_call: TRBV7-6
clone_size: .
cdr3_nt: TGTGCCAGCAGCTTAGCCGGGACAGGGGACTACGAGCAGTACTTC
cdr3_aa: CASSLAGTGDYEQYF

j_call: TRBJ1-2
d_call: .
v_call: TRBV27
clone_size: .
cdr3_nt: TGTGCCAGCAGTTTAACCAGGGAAAGTCGCAACTATGGCTACACCTTC
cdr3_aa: CASSLTRESRNYGYTF

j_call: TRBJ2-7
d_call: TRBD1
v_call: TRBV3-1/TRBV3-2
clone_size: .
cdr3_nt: TGTGCCAGCAGCCAGGGACAGGGGGCTCGGGGCGAGCAGTACTTC
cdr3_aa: CASSQGQGARGEQYF

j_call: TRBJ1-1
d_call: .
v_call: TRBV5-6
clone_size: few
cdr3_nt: TGTGCCAGCAGACTGGGGAGGAACACTGAAGCTTTCTTT
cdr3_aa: CASRLGRNTEAFF

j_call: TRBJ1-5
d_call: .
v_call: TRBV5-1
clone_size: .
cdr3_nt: TGCGCCAGCAGTCTTACAGGTTACAATCAGCCCCAGCATTTT
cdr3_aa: CASSLTGYNQPQHF

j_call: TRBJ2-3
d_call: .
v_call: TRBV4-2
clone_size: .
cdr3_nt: TGTGCCAGCAGCCAAAGCGGGTATAGCACAGATACGCAGTATTTT
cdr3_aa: CASSQSGYSTDTQYF

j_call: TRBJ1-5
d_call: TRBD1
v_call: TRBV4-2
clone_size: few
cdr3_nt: TGTGCCAGCAGCCAACGGACAGGGGTTGATCAGCCCCAGCATTTT
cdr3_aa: CASSQRTGVDQPQHF

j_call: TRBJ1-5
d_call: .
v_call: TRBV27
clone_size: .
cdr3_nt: TGTGCCAGCAGTTCGACATGGACGGGAAATCAGCCCCAGCATTTT
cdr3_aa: CASSSTWTGNQPQHF

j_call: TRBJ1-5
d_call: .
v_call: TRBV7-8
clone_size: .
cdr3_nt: TGTGCCAGCAGCTTAGATGCAAGGCGGGAACAGCCCCAGCATTTT
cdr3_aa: CASSLDARREQPQHF

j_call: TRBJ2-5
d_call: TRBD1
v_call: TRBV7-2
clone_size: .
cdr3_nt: TGTGCCAGCAGCTTAAGGACAGGGCGGGAGACCCAGTACTTC
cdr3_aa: CASSLRTGRETQYF

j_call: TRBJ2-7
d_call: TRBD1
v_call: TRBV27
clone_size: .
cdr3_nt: TGTGCCAGCGGGTGGACAGGGTCCTACGAGCAGTACTTC
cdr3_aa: CASGWTGSYEQYF

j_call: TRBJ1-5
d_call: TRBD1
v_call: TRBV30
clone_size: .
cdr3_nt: TGTGCCTGGAGTGTTAGGGGGACAGCAGATCAGCCCCAGCATTTT
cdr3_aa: CAWSVRGTADQPQHF

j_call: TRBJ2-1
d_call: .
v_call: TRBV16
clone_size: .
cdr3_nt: TGTGCCAGCAGCCATCCCGATGGAGTACAGGGCATGAATGAGCAGTTCTTC
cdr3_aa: CASSHPDGVQGMNEQFF

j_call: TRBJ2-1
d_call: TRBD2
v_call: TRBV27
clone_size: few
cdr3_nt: TGTGCCAGCAGTTACACGGGACTAGCGGGAGTCATTAATGAGCAGTTCTTC
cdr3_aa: CASSYTGLAGVINEQFF

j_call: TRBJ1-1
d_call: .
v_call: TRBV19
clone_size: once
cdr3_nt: TGTGCCAGTAGTATAGATATGGGGCCTGAAGCTTTCTTT
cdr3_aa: CASSIDMGPEAFF

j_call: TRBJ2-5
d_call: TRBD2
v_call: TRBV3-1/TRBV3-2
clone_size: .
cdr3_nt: TGTGCCAGCAGCTTGAAGACTAGCGGCCAAGAGACCCAGTACTTC
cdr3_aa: CASSLKTSGQETQYF